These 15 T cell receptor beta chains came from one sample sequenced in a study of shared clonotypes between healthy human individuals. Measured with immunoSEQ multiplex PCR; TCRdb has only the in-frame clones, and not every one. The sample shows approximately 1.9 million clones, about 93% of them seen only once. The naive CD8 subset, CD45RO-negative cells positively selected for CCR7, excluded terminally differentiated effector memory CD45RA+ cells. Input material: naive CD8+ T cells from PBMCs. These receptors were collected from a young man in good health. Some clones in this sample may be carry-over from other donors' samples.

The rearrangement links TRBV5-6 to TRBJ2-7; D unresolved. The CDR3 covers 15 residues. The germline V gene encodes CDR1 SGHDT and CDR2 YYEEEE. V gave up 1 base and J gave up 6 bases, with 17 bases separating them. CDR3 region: CASSLPGFTSVEQYF. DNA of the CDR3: TGTGCCAGCAGCTTGCCCGGGTTTACGTCGGTCGAGCAGTACTTC.

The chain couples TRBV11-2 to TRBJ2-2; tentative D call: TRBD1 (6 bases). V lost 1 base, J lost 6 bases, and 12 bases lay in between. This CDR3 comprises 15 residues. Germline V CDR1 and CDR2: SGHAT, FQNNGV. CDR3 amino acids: CASSLGDRPSGELFF. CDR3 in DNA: TGTGCCAGCAGCTTAGGAGACAGGCCCTCCGGGGAGCTGTTTTTT. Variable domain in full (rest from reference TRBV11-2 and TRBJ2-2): EAGVAQSPRYKIIEKRQSVAFWCNPISGHATLYWYQQILGQGPKLLIQFQNNGVVDDSQLPKDRFSAERLKGVDSTLKIQPAKLEDSAVYLCASSLGDRPSGELFFGEGSRLTVL.

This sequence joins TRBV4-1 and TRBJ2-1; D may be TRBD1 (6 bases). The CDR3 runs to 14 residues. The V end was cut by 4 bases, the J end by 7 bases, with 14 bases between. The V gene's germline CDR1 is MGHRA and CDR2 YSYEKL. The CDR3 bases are TGCGCCAGCAGCCCCCGGGACAACCTGAATGAGCAGTTCTTC. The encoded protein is CASSPRDNLNEQFF.

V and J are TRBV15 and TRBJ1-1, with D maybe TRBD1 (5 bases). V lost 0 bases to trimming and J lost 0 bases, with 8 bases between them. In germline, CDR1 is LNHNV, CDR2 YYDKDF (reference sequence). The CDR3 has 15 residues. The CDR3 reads CATSRDREMNTEAFF. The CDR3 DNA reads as TGTGCCACCAGCAGAGACAGGGAGATGAACACTGAAGCTTTCTTT.

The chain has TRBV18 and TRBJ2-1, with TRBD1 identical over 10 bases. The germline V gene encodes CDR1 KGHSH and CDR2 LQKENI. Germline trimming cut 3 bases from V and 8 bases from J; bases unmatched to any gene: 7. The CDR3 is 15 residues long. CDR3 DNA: TGTGCCAGCTCACCCCGGGACAGGGGTGTCCATGAGCAGTTCTTC. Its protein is CASSPRDRGVHEQFF.

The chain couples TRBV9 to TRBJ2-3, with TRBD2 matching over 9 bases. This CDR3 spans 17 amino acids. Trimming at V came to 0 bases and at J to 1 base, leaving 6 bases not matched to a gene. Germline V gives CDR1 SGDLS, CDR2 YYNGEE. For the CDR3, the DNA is TGTGCCAGCAGCGTAGTATCACTAGCGGGCCGCACAGATACGCAGTATTTT. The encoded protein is CASSVVSLAGRTDTQYF.

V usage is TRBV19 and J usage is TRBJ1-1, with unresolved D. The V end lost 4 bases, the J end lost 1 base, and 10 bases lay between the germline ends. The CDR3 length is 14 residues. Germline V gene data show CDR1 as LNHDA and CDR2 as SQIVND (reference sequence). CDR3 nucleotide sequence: TGTGCCAGTAGTAATAGTTGGGGGAACACTGAAGCTTTCTTT. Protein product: CASSNSWGNTEAFF.

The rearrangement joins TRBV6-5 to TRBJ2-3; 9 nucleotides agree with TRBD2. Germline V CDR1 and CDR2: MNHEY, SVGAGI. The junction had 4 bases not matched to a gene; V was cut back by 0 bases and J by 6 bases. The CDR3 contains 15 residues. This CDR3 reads CASSYSAGGPDTQYF. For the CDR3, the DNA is TGTGCCAGCAGTTACTCGGCGGGAGGGCCGGATACGCAGTATTTT.

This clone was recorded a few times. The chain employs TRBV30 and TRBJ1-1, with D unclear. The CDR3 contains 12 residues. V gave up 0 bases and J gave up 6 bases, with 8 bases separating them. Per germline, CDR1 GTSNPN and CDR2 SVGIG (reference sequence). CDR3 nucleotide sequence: TGTGCCTGGAGTGTAACGCTGGCTGAAGCTTTCTTT. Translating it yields CAWSVTLAEAFF.

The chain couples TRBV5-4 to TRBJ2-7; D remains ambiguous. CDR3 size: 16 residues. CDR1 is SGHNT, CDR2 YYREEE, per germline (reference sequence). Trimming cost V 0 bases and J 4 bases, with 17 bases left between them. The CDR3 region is CASSLASASEGYEQYF. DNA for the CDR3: TGTGCCAGCAGCTTGGCCAGCGCTAGTGAAGGTTACGAGCAGTACTTC.

The chain's CDR3 is CASSLGVGRPYGYTF. CDR3 bases: TGTGCCAGCAGCTTAGGGGTAGGCCGACCCTATGGCTACACCTTC. The V call is TRBV7-9, the J call TRBJ1-2, with unresolved D. The V end was cut by 1 base, the J end by 4 bases, with 13 bases between. In germline, CDR1 is SEHNR, CDR2 FQNEAQ (reference sequence). The CDR3 is 15 residues long.

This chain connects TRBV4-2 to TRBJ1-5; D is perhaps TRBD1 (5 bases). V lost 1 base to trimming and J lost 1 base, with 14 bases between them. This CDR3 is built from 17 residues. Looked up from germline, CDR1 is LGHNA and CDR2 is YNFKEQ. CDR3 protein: CASSQAFPGPSNQPQHF. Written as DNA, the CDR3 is TGTGCCAGCAGCCAAGCCTTCCCGGGGCCCAGCAATCAGCCCCAGCATTTT.

DNA for the CDR3: TGTGCCAGCAGCCCGAGTCCGGACGGAAGAGAGGTCGCTTTCTTT. Translated, it gives CASSPSPDGREVAFF. The rearrangement uses TRBV5-6 and TRBJ1-1, with unresolved D. The ends were cut back, 4 bases at V and 11 bases at J, with 24 bases in the middle. This CDR3 is 15 amino acids long. The germline V gene has CDR1 SGHDT and CDR2 YYEEEE.

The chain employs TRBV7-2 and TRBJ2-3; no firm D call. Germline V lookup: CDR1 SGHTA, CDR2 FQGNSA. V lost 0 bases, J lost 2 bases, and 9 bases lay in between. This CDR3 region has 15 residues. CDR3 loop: CASSLADSITDTQYF. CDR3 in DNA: TGTGCCAGCAGCTTAGCTGATAGCATCACAGATACGCAGTATTTT. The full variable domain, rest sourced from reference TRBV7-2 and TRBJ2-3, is GAGVSQSPSNKVTEKGKDVELRCDPISGHTALYWYRQSLGQGLEFLIYFQGNSAPDKSGLPSDRFSAERTGGSVSTLTIQRTQQEDSAVYLCASSLADSITDTQYFGPGTRLTVL.

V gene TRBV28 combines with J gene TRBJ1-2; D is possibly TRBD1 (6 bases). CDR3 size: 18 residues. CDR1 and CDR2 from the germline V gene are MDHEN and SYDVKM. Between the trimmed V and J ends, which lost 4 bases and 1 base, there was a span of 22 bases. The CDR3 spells CASSSLWTDHVLNYGYTF. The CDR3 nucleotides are TGTGCCAGCAGTTCTCTGTGGACAGACCATGTACTTAACTATGGCTACACCTTC.